Here is one T cell receptor (beta chain) with its context. No antigen is known for it. Per-base quality was not reported, and no clone a single base away is much larger than it. The data derive from a study of T cell changes during pregnancy in multiple sclerosis (dated by TCRdb to the late 2010s). For context, the study as a whole: In women with multiple sclerosis, the researchers looked at how the T cell repertoire shifted as pregnancy progressed.

The receptor library was made with the immunoSEQ multiplex PCR assay. Sourced from immuneACCESS, this table was stored by TCRdb with only in-frame sequences that have V and J called. A share of the clones is absent; for the studies checked, an unresolved V gene accounts for under half, and the remainder has no known explanation. The sample contains roughly 45,000 clones, roughly nine tenths of them found a single time. Under 1.5% of the sample comes from the top ten. Including the terminal cysteine and phenylalanine, the CDR3 comprises 14 residues. Only the CDR3 DNA stays, 42 bases, in frame from base 1. V is pruned by 6 bases and J by 4 bases, leaving 7 bases of the junction without a gene match. The CDR1 and CDR2 encoded by the germline V gene are SNHLY and FYNNEI.

The sequence came from a female donor with multiple sclerosis, enrolled in a pregnancy study. This sample comprised CD4+ T cells from peripheral blood mononuclear cells, obtained in the second trimester of pregnancy. The chain is made from TRBV2 and TRBJ1-2, and TRBD1 matches 8 of the central bases. The nucleotides are TGTGCCAGCAGCCTCGGACAGGGCGTCTATGGCTACACCTTC. Its protein reads: CASSLGQGVYGYTF.